This T cell receptor (beta chain) was profiled in a study of blood T cell repertoires in COVID-19. Study-wide context: COVID-19 samples from acute and convalescent phases originated in the United States, Italy and Spain. T cells, B-cell-depleted T cells, or PBMCs supplied cDNA or gDNA.

Original data processing: Reference gene primer amplification gave estimated nucleated cell counts. The table came from immunoSEQ multiplex PCR; TCRdb's copy has only in-frame clones and leaves some out. V and J calls and clone size are given by that table; D and trimming were obtained from the DNA. Here the sample spans some 220,000 clones, roughly 81% being singletons. The sample holds one count of this clone. This receptor was obtained from a man aged 45 to 65 who had recovered from COVID-19. Source material: peripheral blood.

Here the CDR3 reads CATSVGGDPYNEQFF. CDR3 sequence (DNA): TGTGCCACCAGCGTCGGCGGGGATCCCTACAATGAGCAGTTCTTC. J is TRBJ2-1 and V is TRBV15, with D perhaps TRBD2 (6 bases). The V gene's germline CDR1 is LNHNV and CDR2 YYDKDF (reference sequence). This CDR3 spans 15 amino acids. V lost 5 bases and J lost 2, with 13 bases in between.